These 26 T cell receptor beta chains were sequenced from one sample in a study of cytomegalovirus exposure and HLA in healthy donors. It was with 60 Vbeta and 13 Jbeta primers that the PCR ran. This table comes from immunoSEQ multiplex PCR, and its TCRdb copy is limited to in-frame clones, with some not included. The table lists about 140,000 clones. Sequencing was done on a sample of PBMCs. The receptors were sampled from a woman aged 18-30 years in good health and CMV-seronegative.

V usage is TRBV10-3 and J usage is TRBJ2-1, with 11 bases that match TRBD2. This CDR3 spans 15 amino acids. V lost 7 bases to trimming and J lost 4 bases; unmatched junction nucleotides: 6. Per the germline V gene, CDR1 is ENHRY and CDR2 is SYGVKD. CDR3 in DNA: TGTGCCATCATGCTCGGGACTAGCGGATACAATGAGCAGTTCTTC. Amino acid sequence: CAIMLGTSGYNEQFF.

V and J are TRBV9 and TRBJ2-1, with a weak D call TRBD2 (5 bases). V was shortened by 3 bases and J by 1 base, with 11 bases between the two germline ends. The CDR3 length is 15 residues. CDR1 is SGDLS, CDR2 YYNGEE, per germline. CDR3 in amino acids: CASSADSPSYNEQFF. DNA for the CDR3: TGTGCCAGCAGCGCGGACTCGCCTTCCTACAATGAGCAGTTCTTC.

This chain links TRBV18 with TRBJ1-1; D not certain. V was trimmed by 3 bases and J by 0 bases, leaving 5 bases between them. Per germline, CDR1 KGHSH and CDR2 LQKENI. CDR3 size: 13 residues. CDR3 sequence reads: CASSPLLNTEAFF. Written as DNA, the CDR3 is TGTGCCAGCTCACCGCTACTGAACACTGAAGCTTTCTTT.

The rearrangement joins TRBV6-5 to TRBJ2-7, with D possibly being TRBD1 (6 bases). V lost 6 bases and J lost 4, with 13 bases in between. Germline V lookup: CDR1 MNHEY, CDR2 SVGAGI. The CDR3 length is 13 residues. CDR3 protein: CASSRDRRYEQYF. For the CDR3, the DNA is TGTGCCAGCAGCCGTGACAGGAGGTACGAGCAGTACTTC.

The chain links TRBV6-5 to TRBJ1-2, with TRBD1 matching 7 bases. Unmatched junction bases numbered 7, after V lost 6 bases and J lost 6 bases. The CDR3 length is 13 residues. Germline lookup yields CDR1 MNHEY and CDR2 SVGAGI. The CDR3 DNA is TGTGCCAGCAGCTCACGACAGGGTAATGGCTACACCTTC. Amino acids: CASSSRQGNGYTF.

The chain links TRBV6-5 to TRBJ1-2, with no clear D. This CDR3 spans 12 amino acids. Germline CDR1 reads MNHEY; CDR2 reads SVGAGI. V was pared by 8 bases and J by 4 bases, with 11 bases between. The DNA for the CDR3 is TGTGCCAGCGCCCACCCGGGCTATGGCTACACCTTC. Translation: CASAHPGYGYTF.

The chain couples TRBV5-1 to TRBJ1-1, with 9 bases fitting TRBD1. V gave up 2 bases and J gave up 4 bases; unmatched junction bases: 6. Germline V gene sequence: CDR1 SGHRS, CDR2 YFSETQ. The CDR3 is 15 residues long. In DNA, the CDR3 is TGCGCCAGCAGCTTAACCAGACAGGGGGGCACTGAAGCTTTCTTT. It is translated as CASSLTRQGGTEAFF.

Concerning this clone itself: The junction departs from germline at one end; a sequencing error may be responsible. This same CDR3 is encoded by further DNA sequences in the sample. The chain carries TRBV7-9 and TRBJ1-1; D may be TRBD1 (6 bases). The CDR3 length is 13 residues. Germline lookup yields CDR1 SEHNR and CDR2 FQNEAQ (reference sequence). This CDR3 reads CASSFEQGTEAFF. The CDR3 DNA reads TGTGCCAGCAGCTTCGAACAGGGAACTGAGGCTTTCTTT.

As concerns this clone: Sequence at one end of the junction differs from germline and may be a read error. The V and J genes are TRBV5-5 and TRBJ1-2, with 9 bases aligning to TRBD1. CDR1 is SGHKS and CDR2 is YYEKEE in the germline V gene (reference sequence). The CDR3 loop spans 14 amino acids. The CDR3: CASSFRDRVKEPSF. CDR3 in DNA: TGTGCCAGCAGCTTCCGGGACAGGGTAAAGGAGCCCAGCTTC.

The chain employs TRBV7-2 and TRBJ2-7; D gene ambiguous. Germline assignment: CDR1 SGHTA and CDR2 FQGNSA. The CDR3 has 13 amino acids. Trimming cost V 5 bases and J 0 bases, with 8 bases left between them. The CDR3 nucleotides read TGTGCCAGCAGCGCCCAAGACTCCTACGAGCAGTACGTC. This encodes CASSAQDSYEQYV.

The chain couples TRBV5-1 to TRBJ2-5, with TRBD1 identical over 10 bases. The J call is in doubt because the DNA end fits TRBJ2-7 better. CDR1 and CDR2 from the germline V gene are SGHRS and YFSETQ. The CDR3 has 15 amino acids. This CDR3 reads CASSRNVDRGYEQYF. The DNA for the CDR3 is TGCGCCAGCAGTCGAAATGTGGACAGGGGGTACGAGCAGTACTTC.

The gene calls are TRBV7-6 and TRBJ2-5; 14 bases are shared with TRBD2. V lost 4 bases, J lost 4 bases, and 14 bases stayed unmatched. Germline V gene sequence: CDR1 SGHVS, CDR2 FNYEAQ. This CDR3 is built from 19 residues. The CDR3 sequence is CASSSGLAGGGGTLETQYF. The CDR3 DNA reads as TGTGCCAGCAGCTCAGGACTAGCGGGAGGCGGGGGAACGCTAGAGACCCAGTACTTC.

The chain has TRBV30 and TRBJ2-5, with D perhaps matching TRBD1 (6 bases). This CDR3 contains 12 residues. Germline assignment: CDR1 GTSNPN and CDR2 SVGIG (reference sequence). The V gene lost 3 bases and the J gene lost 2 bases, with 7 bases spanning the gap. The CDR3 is CAWSRGQETQYF. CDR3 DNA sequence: TGTGCCTGGAGCAGGGGTCAAGAGACCCAGTACTTC. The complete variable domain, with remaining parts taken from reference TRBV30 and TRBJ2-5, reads SQTIHQWPATLVQPVGSPLSLECTVEGTSNPNLYWYRQAAGRGLQLLFYSVGIGQISSEVPQNLSASRPQDRQFILSSKKLLLSDSGFYLCAWSRGQETQYFGPGTRLLVL.

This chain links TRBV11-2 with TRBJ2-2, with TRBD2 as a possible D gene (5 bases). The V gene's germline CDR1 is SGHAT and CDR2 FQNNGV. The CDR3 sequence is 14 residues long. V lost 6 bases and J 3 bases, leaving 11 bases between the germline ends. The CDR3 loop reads CASRSWRDTGELFF. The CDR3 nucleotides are TGTGCCAGCAGATCATGGCGGGACACCGGGGAGCTGTTTTTT.

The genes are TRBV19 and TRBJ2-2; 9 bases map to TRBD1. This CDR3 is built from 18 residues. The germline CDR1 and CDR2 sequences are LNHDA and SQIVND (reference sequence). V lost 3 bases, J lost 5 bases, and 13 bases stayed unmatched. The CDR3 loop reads CASSIGGQGTRGTGELFF. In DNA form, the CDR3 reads TGTGCCAGTAGTATCGGAGGACAGGGGACCAGGGGGACCGGGGAGCTGTTTTTT.

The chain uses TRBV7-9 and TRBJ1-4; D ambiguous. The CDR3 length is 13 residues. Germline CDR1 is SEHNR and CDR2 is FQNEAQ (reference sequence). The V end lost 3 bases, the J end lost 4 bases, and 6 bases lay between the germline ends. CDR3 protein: CASSFRSNEKLFF. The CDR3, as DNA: TGTGCCAGCAGCTTTCGTAGTAATGAAAAACTGTTTTTT.

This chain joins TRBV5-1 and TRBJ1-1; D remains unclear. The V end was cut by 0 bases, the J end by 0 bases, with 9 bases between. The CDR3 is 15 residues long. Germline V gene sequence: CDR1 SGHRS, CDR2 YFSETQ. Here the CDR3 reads CASSLGQIMNTEAFF. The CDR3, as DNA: TGCGCCAGCAGCTTGGGTCAGATAATGAACACTGAAGCTTTCTTT.

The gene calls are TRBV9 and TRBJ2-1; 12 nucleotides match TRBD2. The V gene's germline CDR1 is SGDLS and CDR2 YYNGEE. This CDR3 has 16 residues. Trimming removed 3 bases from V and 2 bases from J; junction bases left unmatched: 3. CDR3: CASSGPSGRAYNEQFF. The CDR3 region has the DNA TGTGCCAGCAGCGGGCCTAGCGGGAGGGCCTACAATGAGCAGTTCTTC.

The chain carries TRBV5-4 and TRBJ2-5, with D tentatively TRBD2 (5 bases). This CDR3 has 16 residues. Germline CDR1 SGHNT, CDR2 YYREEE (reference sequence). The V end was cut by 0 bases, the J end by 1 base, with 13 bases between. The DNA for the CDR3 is TGTGCCAGCAGCTTGGTGGTAAACCGGGGCCAAGAGACCCAGTACTTC. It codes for CASSLVVNRGQETQYF.

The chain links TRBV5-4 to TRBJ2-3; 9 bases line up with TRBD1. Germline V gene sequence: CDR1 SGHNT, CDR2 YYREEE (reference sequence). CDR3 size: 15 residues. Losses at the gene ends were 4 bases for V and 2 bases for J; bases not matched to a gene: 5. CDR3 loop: CASSHGTGTTDTQYF. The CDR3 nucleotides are TGTGCCAGCAGCCACGGGACAGGGACCACAGATACGCAGTATTTT. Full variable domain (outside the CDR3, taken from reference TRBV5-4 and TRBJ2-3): ETGVTQSPTHLIKTRGQQVTLRCSSQSGHNTVSWYQQALGQGPQFIFQYYREEENGRGNFPPRFSGLQFPNYSSELNVNALELDDSALYLCASSHGTGTTDTQYFGPGTRLTVL.

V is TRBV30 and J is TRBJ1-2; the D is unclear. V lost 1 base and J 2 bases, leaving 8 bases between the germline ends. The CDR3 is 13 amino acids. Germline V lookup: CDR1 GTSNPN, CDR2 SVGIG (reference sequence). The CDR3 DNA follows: TGTGCCTGGAGTGGGGGAGGGAACTATGGCTACACCTTC. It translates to CAWSGGGNYGYTF.

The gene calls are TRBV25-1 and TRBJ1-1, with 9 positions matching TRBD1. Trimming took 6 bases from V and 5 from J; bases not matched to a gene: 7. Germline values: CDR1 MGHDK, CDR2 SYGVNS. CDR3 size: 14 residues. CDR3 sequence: CASSRSTGGTEAFF. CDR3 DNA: TGTGCCAGCAGCAGATCGACAGGGGGAACTGAAGCTTTCTTT.

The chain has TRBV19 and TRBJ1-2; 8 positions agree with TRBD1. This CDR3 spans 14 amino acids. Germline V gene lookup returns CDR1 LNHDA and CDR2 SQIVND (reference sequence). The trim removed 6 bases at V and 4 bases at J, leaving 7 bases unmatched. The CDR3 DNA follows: TGTGCCAGTAGCTTCCCCGGGACAGGCTATGGCTACACCTTC. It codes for CASSFPGTGYGYTF.

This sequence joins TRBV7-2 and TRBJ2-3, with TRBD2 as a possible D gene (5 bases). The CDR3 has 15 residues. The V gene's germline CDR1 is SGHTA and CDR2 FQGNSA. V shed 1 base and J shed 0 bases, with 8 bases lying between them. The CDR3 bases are TGTGCCAGCAGCTTAGGAGGGCCTAGCACAGATACGCAGTATTTT. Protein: CASSLGGPSTDTQYF.

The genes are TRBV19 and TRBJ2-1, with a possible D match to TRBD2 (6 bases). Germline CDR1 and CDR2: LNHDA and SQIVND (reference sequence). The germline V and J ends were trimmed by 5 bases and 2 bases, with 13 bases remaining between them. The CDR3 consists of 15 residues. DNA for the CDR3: TGTGCCAGTAGTCCGCGGGACTTTACCTACAATGAGCAGTTCTTC. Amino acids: CASSPRDFTYNEQFF. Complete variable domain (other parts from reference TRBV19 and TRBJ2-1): DGGITQSPKYLFRKEGQNVTLSCEQNLNHDAMYWYRQDPGQGLRLIYYSQIVNDFQKGDIAEGYSVSREKKESFPLTVTSAQKNPTAFYLCASSPRDFTYNEQFFGPGTRLTVL.

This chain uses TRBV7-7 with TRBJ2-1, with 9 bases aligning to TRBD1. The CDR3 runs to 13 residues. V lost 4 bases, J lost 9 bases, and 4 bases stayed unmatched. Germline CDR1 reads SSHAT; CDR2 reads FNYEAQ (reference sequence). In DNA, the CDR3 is TGTGCCAGCAGCTCTGGACAGGGGATTGAGCAGTTCTTC. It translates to CASSSGQGIEQFF.